This section outlines one TCR beta chain sequence together with its context. Seattle enrolled patients during active infection and tracked them longitudinally. The V and J ends lost 2 bases and 5 bases respectively, with 9 bases between them. The CDR3 spans 14 residues. Per germline, CDR1 SGHTA and CDR2 FQGNSA. Sequencing used immunoSEQ multiplex PCR; TCRdb keeps in-frame clones, though not all of them. This table has about 160,000 clones, around 87% appearing once. This entry comes from a study of blood T cell repertoires in COVID-19. The clonotype originates from a man aged 55 to 70 with COVID-19, enrolled during active disease. The chain has TRBV7-2 and TRBJ2-2, with D perhaps TRBD2 (5 bases). The specimen was peripheral blood. This CDR3 is CASSLRDRTGELFF. In DNA form, the CDR3 reads TGTGCCAGCAGCTTACGGGATCGGACCGGGGAGCTGTTTTTT. Full variable domain (rest looked up from reference TRBV7-2 and TRBJ2-2): GAGVSQSPSNKVTEKGKDVELRCDPISGHTALYWYRQSLGQGLEFLIYFQGNSAPDKSGLPSDRFSAERTGGSVSTLTIQRTQQEDSAVYLCASSLRDRTGELFFGEGSRLTVL.